This TCR beta chain was identified during a study of T cells in pancreatic ductal adenocarcinoma (dated by TCRdb to about 2017). Background for the entire study: Seeking insight into the adaptive T-cell response that arises naturally, the researchers examined how many CD8+ T cells infiltrated tumors of resected pancreatic ductal adenocarcinoma, where they sat, and what features they had, alongside the same properties of suppressive cells. On the study overall, not on this receptor specifically: Tumor versus blood clonality comparisons may be biased because tumors are enriched in CD45RO+ effector rather than naive T cells, biasing toward lower diversity. Since most people with pancreatic cancer show up with disease that cannot be operated on, the resected cohort was biased toward the minority who had early-stage disease. More total productive templates and around 8-fold more unique clonotypes were found in blood samples than in tumor samples. There was no significant difference in T-cell clonality between tumor and blood, where mean clonality was about 0.1 for tumors and approximately 0.069 for blood.

On this clone: Which antigen it targets is not known. No base-level quality is on record; no much larger clone is a single base apart.

Selected pancreatic ductal adenocarcinoma patients had undergone surgery without neoadjuvant therapy. Peripheral blood was collected in heparin tubes, and PBMCs were then isolated from the blood with a histopaque density gradient and cryopreserved in about 9.7% DMSO. Using the DNeasy Blood and Tissue Kit along with Proteinase K and RNase treatment, genomic DNA was extracted from more than 5 PBMC specimens and 9 or 10 flash-frozen tumor specimens. The immunoSEQ hsTCRB kit was used to amplify TCR beta CDR3 regions from genomic DNA. An Illumina HiSeq system was used for high-throughput TRB CDR3 sequencing. In the source study's methods: The immunoSEQ software was used to analyze sequencing reads, and nonproductive sequences containing premature stops or frame-shifts were removed. Repertoire clonality was computed as one minus Shannon entropy normalized by log2 of the number of unique productive sequences. The table comes from immuneACCESS by way of TCRdb, which keeps in-frame sequences with V and J called. Part of the clones is missing from these tables; in studies checked, under half for an unresolved V gene and the rest for unknown reasons. Clone size and V and J calls were adopted from that table, with D and trimming inferred from the DNA. The sample profile shows around 100,000 clones; 90% to 95% of them were found once. The ten largest account for roughly 3% of the sample.

For CDR1 and CDR2, the germline V gene lists SGHRS and YFSETQ. Inclusive of the bounding cysteine and phenylalanine, the CDR3 is 15 residues long. The only DNA kept is the CDR3, 45 bases in frame from the first base. Unmatched junction bases come to 6, with V trimmed by 2 bases and J by 10 bases. The sequence joins TRBV5-1 to TRBJ2-3, and TRBD2 aligns with 14 junction nucleotides. Material for sequencing was PBMCs. This sequence was found in a human donor with pancreatic ductal adenocarcinoma. This receptor has the CDR3 CASSLSGLAGVPQYF. The DNA reads TGCGCCAGCAGCTTATCGGGACTAGCGGGAGTGCCGCAGTATTTT.